The rows below give T cell receptor beta chains drawn from one sample of a study of blood T cell repertoires in COVID-19. Only in-frame clones appear in the TCRdb table, and some are missing; sequencing was by immunoSEQ multiplex PCR. The table has about 69,000 clones, roughly 90% seen once. The sequenced material came from peripheral blood. These receptors were taken from an older woman with active COVID-19. CDR3s include the opening cysteine and the closing phenylalanine or tryptophan. A D gene is named only where the DNA matches it firmly. Rows give clone size only sometimes, using once, few, many, or a class for an expanded clone.

v_gene	abundance	j_gene	d_gene	CDR3aa	CDR3nt
TRBV27	.	TRBJ2-1	.	CASQAGYNEQFF	TGTGCCAGTCAGGCAGGATACAATGAGCAGTTCTTC
TRBV12-3/TRBV12-4	.	TRBJ2-7	.	CASSTDWGDEQYF	TGTGCCAGCAGTACCGACTGGGGGGACGAGCAGTACTTC
TRBV28	.	TRBJ2-3	.	CASSRDDRLTDTQYF	TGTGCCAGCAGCCGAGACGACAGGCTCACAGATACGCAGTATTTT
TRBV9	few	TRBJ2-7	TRBD2	CASSPGLAGEAYSYEQYF	TGTGCCAGCAGCCCCGGACTAGCGGGAGAGGCGTACTCCTACGAGCAGTACTTC
TRBV11-2	.	TRBJ2-1	TRBD2	CASSLVPGTSGLEQFF	TGTGCCAGCAGCTTAGTACCCGGGACTAGCGGACTTGAGCAGTTCTTC
TRBV14	.	TRBJ1-4	.	CASSRLGDEKLFF	TGTGCCAGCAGCCGCCTCGGGGATGAAAAACTGTTTTTT
TRBV10-1	.	TRBJ2-7	.	CASSPHGASVYEQYF	TGCGCCAGCAGTCCCCATGGGGCTAGTGTTTACGAGCAGTACTTC
TRBV6-2/TRBV6-3	.	TRBJ2-2	.	CASSSLGLTGELFF	TGTGCCAGCAGTTCGTTGGGACTCACCGGGGAGCTGTTTTTT
TRBV7-9	.	TRBJ2-2	.	CASSDRDIYTGELFF	TGTGCCAGCAGCGACCGGGACATATACACCGGGGAGCTGTTTTTT
TRBV27	.	TRBJ1-2	.	CASSPRNTGAGGYTF	TGTGCCAGCAGTCCAAGAAATACAGGTGCTGGTGGCTACACCTTC
TRBV5-6	.	TRBJ2-7	.	CASSISAIYEQYF	TGTGCCAGCAGCATTAGCGCGATCTACGAGCAGTACTTC
TRBV6-5	once	TRBJ1-2	TRBD1	CASSYSTRGQGGGYTF	TGTGCCAGCAGTTACTCTACGAGGGGACAGGGAGGTGGCTACACCTTC
TRBV5-1	once	TRBJ2-1	TRBD2	CASSPGLAGLNEQFF	TGCGCCAGCAGCCCGGGACTAGCGGGCCTCAATGAGCAGTTCTTC
TRBV30	.	TRBJ2-7	.	CAWSPGPHYEQYF	TGTGCCTGGAGTCCAGGCCCGCACTACGAGCAGTACTTC
TRBV10-2	.	TRBJ1-3	TRBD1	CASSEGDSRNTIYF	TGCGCCAGCAGTGAGGGGGACAGCCGAAACACCATATATTTT
TRBV3-1/TRBV3-2	.	TRBJ1-2	TRBD1	CASTGQGASTGYTF	TGTGCCAGCACCGGACAGGGGGCGTCCACGGGCTACACCTTC
TRBV18	.	TRBJ2-3	TRBD2	CASTSGRAPTDTQYF	TGTGCCAGTACAAGCGGGAGGGCCCCCACAGATACGCAGTATTTT
TRBV25-1	.	TRBJ1-2	.	CASSELEGYRSAVNGYTF	TGTGCCAGCAGTGAATTAGAAGGTTATCGGTCGGCGGTGAATGGCTACACCTTC
TRBV29-1	once	TRBJ1-1	TRBD1	CSVRQGLTEAFF	TGCAGCGTGAGACAGGGGTTGACTGAAGCTTTCTTT
TRBV5-1	.	TRBJ1-1	.	CASSLAPGGGLDTEAFF	TGCGCCAGCAGCTTGGCCCCGGGGGGGGGCCTAGACACTGAAGCTTTCTTT
TRBV28	.	TRBJ2-2	.	CASSKMGLFTGELFF	TGTGCCAGCAGCAAAATGGGCCTTTTCACCGGGGAGCTGTTTTTT
TRBV5-4	few	TRBJ2-2	.	CASSLRKGVWTGELFF	TGTGCCAGCAGCTTGAGGAAGGGAGTTTGGACCGGGGAGCTGTTTTTT
TRBV6-6	.	TRBJ2-3	TRBD2	CASSYGWGGSDTQYF	TGTGCCAGCAGTTACGGATGGGGAGGGTCAGATACGCAGTATTTT
TRBV24-1	.	TRBJ2-3	.	CATSDLLPKRPSGFTDTQYF	TGTGCCACCAGTGATTTGCTTCCCAAGCGTCCCAGCGGATTCACAGATACGCAGTATTTT
TRBV4-1	once	TRBJ1-1	.	CASSQGEKNTEAFF	TGCGCCAGCAGCCAAGGGGAGAAGAACACTGAAGCTTTCTTT
TRBV24-1	.	TRBJ2-6	.	CATSDRSVSGANVLTF	TGTGCCACCAGTGATCGTTCGGTCTCTGGGGCCAACGTCCTGACTTTC
TRBV4-2	.	TRBJ2-1	.	CASSQDRASEYNEQFF	TGTGCCAGCAGCCAAGATCGGGCTAGCGAGTACAATGAGCAGTTCTTC
TRBV25-1	.	TRBJ2-7	TRBD2	CASSDRTSGRGEQYF	TGTGCCAGCAGTGACCGGACTAGCGGGAGAGGCGAGCAGTACTTC
TRBV19	.	TRBJ2-7	.	CASSADTSYEQYF	TGTGCCAGTAGTGCCGACACCTCCTACGAGCAGTACTTC
TRBV4-1	.	TRBJ2-1	TRBD1	CASSPQPTGLYNEQFF	TGCGCCAGCAGCCCCCAACCGACAGGGCTCTACAATGAGCAGTTCTTC
TRBV27	.	TRBJ2-7	TRBD2	CASSSSSGRNYEQYF	TGTGCCAGCAGTTCCTCAAGCGGGAGGAACTACGAGCAGTACTTC
TRBV5-6	.	TRBJ2-3	TRBD2	CASSPLGDYSGRIRDTQYF	TGTGCCAGCAGCCCCCTGGGGGACTATAGCGGGAGGATACGAGATACGCAGTATTTT
TRBV14	.	TRBJ2-1	TRBD2	CASSPPLAATYNEQFF	TGTGCCAGCAGCCCACCACTAGCGGCCACCTACAATGAGCAGTTCTTC
TRBV19	.	TRBJ2-7	TRBD1	CASSIRTGRSYEQYF	TGTGCCAGTAGTATAAGGACAGGGAGATCCTACGAGCAGTACTTC
TRBV30	.	TRBJ2-2	.	CAWRAGTNTGELFF	TGTGCCTGGAGGGCAGGAACTAACACCGGGGAGCTGTTTTTT
TRBV5-1	.	TRBJ2-1	TRBD1	CASSSPGQGPYNEQFF	TGCGCCAGCAGCTCACCGGGACAGGGCCCTTACAATGAGCAGTTCTTC
TRBV5-6	medium-sized	TRBJ2-7	.	CASSSDGAYEQYF	TGTGCCAGCAGCTCCGACGGAGCCTACGAGCAGTACTTC
TRBV7-2	.	TRBJ2-7	TRBD2	CASSPNSGSSYEQYF	TGTGCCAGCAGCCCTAATAGCGGGAGCTCCTACGAGCAGTACTTC
TRBV27	.	TRBJ2-3	TRBD2	CASTGLAPTDTQYF	TGTGCCAGCACGGGACTAGCGCCCACAGATACGCAGTATTTT
TRBV5-1	.	TRBJ1-6	TRBD1	CASSLVTGENSPLHF	TGCGCCAGCAGCCTCGTAACAGGGGAAAATTCACCCCTCCACTTT
TRBV6-1	.	TRBJ2-7	TRBD1	CASSELGTAYEQYF	TGTGCCAGCAGTGAATTAGGGACAGCCTACGAGCAGTACTTC
TRBV28	.	TRBJ2-2	TRBD1	CASRDRVSGELFF	TGTGCCAGCAGGGACAGGGTGAGCGGGGAGCTGTTTTTT
TRBV19	.	TRBJ1-4	TRBD1	CASRRQGNNEKLFF	TGTGCCAGTAGACGACAGGGGAACAATGAAAAACTGTTTTTT
TRBV15	.	TRBJ1-4	.	CATSREGGNSEKLFF	TGTGCCACCAGCAGAGAAGGGGGAAATAGTGAAAAACTGTTTTTT
TRBV28	.	TRBJ1-5	TRBD1	CASSTSGGFQPQHF	TGTGCCAGCAGTACCTCAGGGGGCTTTCAGCCCCAGCATTTT
TRBV5-1	.	TRBJ2-3	TRBD2	CASSFDSGGMTDTQYF	TGCGCCAGCAGCTTTGATTCGGGAGGGATGACAGATACGCAGTATTTT
TRBV29-1	.	TRBJ2-3	TRBD2	CSVEFGLARGDTQYF	TGCAGCGTTGAGTTCGGACTAGCACGGGGAGATACGCAGTATTTT
TRBV5-5	.	TRBJ2-2	.	CASSTRAPGELFF	TGTGCCAGCAGCACCAGGGCCCCAGGGGAGCTGTTTTTT